Presented here are 10 T cell receptor beta chains from one specimen sequenced in a study of somatic mutations in cytotoxic T cells in rheumatoid arthritis. Generated by immunoSEQ multiplex PCR, the TCRdb table keeps only in-frame clones and is missing some. The sample gives nearly 4,500 clones, about four fifths of which show up once; approximately 30% is in the top ten. The sequenced sample consisted of CD8+ T cells sorted from blood. The receptor source for this set is a woman aged 60-75 years with rheumatoid arthritis.

This rearrangement joins TRBV10-3 to TRBJ2-1; the D gene is possibly TRBD2 (6 bases). CDR1 is ENHRY and CDR2 is SYGVKD in the germline V gene. This CDR3 spans 15 amino acids. The V gene lost 3 bases and the J gene lost 4 bases, with 13 bases spanning the gap. CDR3 residues: CAISDPPGEYNEQFF. The DNA of the CDR3 is TGTGCCATCAGTGACCCACCGGGGGAATACAATGAGCAGTTCTTC.

V is TRBV7-9 and J is TRBJ1-2; no reliable D call. V was shortened by 5 bases and J by 0 bases, with 16 bases between the two germline ends. The CDR3 runs to 16 residues. The germline gives CDR1 SEHNR, CDR2 FQNEAQ (reference sequence). The CDR3 DNA sequence: TGTGCCAGCAGCCCCTCCACCGGGGTCGCTAACTATGGCTACACCTTC. Its protein is CASSPSTGVANYGYTF. The full variable domain, in which reference TRBV7-9 and TRBJ1-2 provide the parts outside the CDR3, is DTGVSQNPRHKITKRGQNVTFRCDPISEHNRLYWYRQTLGQGPEFLTYFQNEAQLEKSRLLSDRFSAERPKGSFSTLEIQRTEQGDSAMYLCASSPSTGVANYGYTFGSGTRLTVV.

The chain has TRBV9 and TRBJ2-1; 9 positions agree with TRBD2. Germline CDR1 and CDR2: SGDLS and YYNGEE. V lost 4 bases, J lost 8 bases, and 10 bases stayed unmatched. The CDR3 spans 15 residues. CDR3 in amino acids: CASSLRQAGGDEQFF. CDR3 nucleotide sequence: TGTGCCAGCAGCCTCCGCCAAGCGGGGGGAGATGAGCAGTTCTTC.

The chain is built from TRBV5-5 and TRBJ2-3; no firm D call. V lost 2 bases to trimming and J lost 7 bases, with 17 bases between them. This CDR3 has 15 amino acids. Germline-derived CDR1 and CDR2 are SGHKS and YYEKEE (reference sequence). The DNA for the CDR3 is TGTGCCAGCAGCTTTGGCCGTCTTCCGTCGAATACGCAGTATTTT. As protein: CASSFGRLPSNTQYF.

This clone is labeled medium-sized. The chain combines TRBV6-4 with TRBJ1-2; maybe TRBD1 (5 bases). Looked up from germline, CDR1 is MRHNA and CDR2 is SNTAGT. The CDR3 has 15 residues. V was cut by 3 bases and J by 8 bases, with 19 bases left in between. CDR3 residues: CASSEGREGRWGYTF. As DNA, the CDR3 is TGTGCCAGCAGTGAAGGCAGGGAAGGCCGTTGGGGCTACACCTTC.

This clone was observed a few times. The chain uses TRBV7-2 and TRBJ1-4, with no clear D. Trimming shortened V by 3 bases and J by 0 bases, and 11 bases separated the two germline ends. The CDR3 spans 16 residues. Germline CDR1 reads SGHTA; CDR2 reads FQGNSA. CDR3 sequence: CASSLETDATNEKLFF. CDR3 nucleotide sequence: TGTGCCAGCAGCTTGGAGACGGATGCAACTAATGAAAAACTGTTTTTT.

This rearrangement joins TRBV28 to TRBJ2-7; 9 nucleotides line up with TRBD2. The CDR3 loop spans 16 amino acids. With 5 bases clipped from V and 2 bases from J, the junction kept 10 bases outside the gene matches. Germline-derived CDR1 and CDR2 are MDHEN and SYDVKM. The CDR3 sequence is CASSVTAGGLPYEQYF. Here the CDR3 DNA reads TGTGCCAGCAGTGTAACAGCGGGGGGACTTCCCTACGAGCAGTACTTC.

The rearrangement links TRBV5-6 to TRBJ1-2; no clear D. The CDR3 is made up of 14 amino acids. Deletions cut 0 bases from V and 2 bases from J, with 8 bases between. Germline V gene sequence: CDR1 SGHDT, CDR2 YYEEEE. The CDR3 DNA follows: TGTGCCAGCAGCTTGGTCGGTCAAAACTATGGCTACACCTTC. Amino acids: CASSLVGQNYGYTF.

This clone was counted only a few times. This chain connects TRBV7-8 to TRBJ1-2; TRBD1 aligns across 9 bases. Germline CDR1 SGHVS, CDR2 FQNEAQ. The CDR3 contains 13 residues. With V trimmed by 4 bases and J by 7 bases, 4 bases remained unmatched. Written as DNA, the CDR3 is TGTGCCAGCAGCTCCGGGACAGGGTTTGGCTACACCTTC. Translated: CASSSGTGFGYTF.

The J gene is TRBJ1-2, the V gene TRBV27, with a possible D match to TRBD1 (6 bases). Deletions cut 6 bases from V and 4 bases from J, with 24 bases between. Germline CDR1 and CDR2: MNHEY and SMNVEV (reference sequence). The CDR3 is 17 residues long. CDR3 DNA sequence: TGTGCCAGCAGGGTACAGGGCCTGGGACCCCAAGGCTATGGCTACACCTTC. It encodes CASRVQGLGPQGYGYTF.